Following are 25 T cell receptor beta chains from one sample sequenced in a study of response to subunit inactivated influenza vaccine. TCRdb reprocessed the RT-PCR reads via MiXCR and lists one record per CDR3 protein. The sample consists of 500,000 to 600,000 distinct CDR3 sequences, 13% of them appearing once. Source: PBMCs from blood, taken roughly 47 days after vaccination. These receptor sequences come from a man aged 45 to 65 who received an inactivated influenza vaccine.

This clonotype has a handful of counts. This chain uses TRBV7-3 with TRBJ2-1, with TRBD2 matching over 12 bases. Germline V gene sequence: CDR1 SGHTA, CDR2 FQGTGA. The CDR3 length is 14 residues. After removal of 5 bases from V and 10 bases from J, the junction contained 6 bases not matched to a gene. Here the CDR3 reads CASSVTGTSGEQFF. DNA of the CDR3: TGTGCCAGCAGCGTGACCGGGACTAGCGGGGAGCAGTTCTTC.

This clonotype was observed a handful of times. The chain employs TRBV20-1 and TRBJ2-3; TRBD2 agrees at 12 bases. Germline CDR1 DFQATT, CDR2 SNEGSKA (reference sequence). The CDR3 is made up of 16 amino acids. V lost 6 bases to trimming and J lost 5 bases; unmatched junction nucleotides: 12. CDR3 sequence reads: CSAQGGLAGGVDTQYF. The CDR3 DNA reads TGCAGTGCCCAAGGTGGGCTAGCGGGAGGGGTAGATACGCAGTATTTT.

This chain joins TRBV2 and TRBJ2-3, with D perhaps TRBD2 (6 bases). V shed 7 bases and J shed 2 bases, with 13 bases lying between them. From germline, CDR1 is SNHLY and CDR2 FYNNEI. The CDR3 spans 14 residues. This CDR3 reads CASNWDSTTDTQYF. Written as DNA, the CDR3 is TGTGCCAGCAACTGGGACTCGACCACAGATACGCAGTATTTT.

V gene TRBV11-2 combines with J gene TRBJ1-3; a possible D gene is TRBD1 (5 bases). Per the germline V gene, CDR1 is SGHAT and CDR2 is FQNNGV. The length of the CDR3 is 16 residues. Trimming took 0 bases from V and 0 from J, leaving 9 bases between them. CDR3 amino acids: CASSLEGAFSGNTIYF. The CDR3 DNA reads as TGTGCCAGCAGCTTAGAAGGGGCATTCTCTGGAAACACCATATATTTT.

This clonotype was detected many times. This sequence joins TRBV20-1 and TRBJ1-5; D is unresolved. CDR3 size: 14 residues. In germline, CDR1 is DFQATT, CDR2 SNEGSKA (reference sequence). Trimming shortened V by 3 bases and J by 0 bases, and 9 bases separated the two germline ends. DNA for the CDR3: TGCAGTGCTAGGGACCTTTATAGCAATCAGCCCCAGCATTTT. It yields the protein CSARDLYSNQPQHF.

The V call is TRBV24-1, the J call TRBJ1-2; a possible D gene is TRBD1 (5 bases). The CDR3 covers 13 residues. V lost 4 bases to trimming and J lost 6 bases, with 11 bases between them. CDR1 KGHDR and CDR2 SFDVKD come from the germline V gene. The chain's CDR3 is CATSEGTVDGYTF. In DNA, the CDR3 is TGTGCCACCAGTGAGGGGACTGTAGATGGCTACACCTTC.

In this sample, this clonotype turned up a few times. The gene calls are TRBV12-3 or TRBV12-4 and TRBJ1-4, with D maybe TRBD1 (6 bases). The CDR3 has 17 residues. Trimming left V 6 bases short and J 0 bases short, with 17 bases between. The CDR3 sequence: CASSRTAMSATNEKLFF. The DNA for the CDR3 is TGTGCCAGCAGCCGGACAGCAATGAGTGCAACTAATGAAAAACTGTTTTTT.

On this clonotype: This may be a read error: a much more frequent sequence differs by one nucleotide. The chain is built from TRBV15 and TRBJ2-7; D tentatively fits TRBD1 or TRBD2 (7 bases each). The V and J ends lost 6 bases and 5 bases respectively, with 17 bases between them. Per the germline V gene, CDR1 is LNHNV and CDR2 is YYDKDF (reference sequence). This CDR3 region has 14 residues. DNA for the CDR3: TGTGCCACCAGTAAGGGACAGCGGGGCGACGAGCAGTACTTC. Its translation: CATSKGQRGDEQYF.

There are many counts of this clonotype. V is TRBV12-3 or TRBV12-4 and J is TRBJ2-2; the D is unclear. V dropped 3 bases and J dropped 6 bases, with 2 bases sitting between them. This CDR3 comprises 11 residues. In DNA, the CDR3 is TGTGCCAGCAGTTTTGCCGGGGAGCTGTTTTTT. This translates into CASSFAGELFF.

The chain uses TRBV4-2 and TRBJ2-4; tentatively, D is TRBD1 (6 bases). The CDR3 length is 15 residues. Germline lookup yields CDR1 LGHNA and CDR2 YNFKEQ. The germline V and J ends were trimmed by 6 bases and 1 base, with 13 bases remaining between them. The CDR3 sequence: CASRYTGPAKNIQYF. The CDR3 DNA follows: TGTGCCAGCAGATACACAGGGCCGGCCAAAAACATTCAGTACTTC.

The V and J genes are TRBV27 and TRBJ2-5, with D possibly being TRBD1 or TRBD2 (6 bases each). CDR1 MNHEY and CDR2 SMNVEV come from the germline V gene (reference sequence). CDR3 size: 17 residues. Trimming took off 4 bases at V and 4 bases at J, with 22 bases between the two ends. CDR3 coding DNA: TGTGCCAGCAGTTCCCAATGGGGGGCAGGGCGTCGAGAGACCCAGTACTTC. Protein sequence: CASSSQWGAGRRETQYF.

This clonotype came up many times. The CDR3: CASSQTGGNYNEQFF. CDR3 coding DNA: TGCGCCAGCAGCCAGACGGGAGGTAACTACAATGAGCAGTTCTTC. The genes are TRBV4-1 and TRBJ2-1, with 7 positions matching TRBD2. This CDR3 comprises 15 residues. V lost 3 bases to trimming and J lost 3 bases; unmatched junction nucleotides: 5. Germline V lookup: CDR1 MGHRA, CDR2 YSYEKL.

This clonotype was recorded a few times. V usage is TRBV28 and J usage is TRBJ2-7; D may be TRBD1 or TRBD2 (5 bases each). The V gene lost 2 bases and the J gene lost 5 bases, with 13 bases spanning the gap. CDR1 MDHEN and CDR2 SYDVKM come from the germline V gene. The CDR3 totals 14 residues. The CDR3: CASSLGDDFHEQYF. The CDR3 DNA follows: TGTGCCAGCAGTTTAGGGGACGACTTCCACGAGCAGTACTTC.

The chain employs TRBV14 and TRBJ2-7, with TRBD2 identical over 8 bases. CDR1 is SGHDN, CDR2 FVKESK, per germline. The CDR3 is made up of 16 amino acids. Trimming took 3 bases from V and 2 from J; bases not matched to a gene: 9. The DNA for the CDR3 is TGTGCCAGCAGCCAGGGACGAGCGGGAGCGACCTACGAGCAGTACTTC. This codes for CASSQGRAGATYEQYF.

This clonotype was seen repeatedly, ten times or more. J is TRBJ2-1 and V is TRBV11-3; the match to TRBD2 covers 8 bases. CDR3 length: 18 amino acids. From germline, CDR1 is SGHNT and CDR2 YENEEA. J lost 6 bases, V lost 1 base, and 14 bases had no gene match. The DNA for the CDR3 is TGTGCCAGCAGCTTAGTAATGGGGAGCGGGAGAGGGGTCAATGAGCAGTTCTTC. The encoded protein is CASSLVMGSGRGVNEQFF.

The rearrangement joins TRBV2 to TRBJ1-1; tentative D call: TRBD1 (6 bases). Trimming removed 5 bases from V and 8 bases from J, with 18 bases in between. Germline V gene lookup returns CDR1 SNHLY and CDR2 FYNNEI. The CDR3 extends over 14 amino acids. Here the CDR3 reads CASSPQGLDGEAFF. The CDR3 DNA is TGTGCCAGCAGTCCGCAGGGGTTGGACGGCGAAGCTTTCTTT.

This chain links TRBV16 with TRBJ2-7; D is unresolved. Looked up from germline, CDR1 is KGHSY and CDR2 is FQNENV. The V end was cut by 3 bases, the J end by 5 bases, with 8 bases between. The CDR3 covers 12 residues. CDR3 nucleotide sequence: TGTGCCAGCAGCCAGGTAGAGAACGAGCAGTACTTC. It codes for CASSQVENEQYF.

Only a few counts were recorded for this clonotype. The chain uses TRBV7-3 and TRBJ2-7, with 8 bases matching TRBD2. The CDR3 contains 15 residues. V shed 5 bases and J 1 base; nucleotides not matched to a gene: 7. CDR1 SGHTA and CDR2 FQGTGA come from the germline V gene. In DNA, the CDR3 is TGTGCCAGCAGCCAATCGAGCGGGAGTTCCTACGAGCAGTACTTC. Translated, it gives CASSQSSGSSYEQYF.

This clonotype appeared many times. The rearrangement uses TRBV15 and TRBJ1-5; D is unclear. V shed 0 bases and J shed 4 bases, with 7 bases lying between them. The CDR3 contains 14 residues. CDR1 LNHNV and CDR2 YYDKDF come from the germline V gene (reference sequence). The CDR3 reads CATSRDQLNQPQHF. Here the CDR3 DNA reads TGTGCCACCAGCAGAGATCAACTGAATCAGCCCCAGCATTTT.

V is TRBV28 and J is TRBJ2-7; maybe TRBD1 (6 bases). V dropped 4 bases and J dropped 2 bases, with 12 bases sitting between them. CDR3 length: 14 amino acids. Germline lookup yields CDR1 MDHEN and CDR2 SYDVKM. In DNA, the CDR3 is TGTGCCAGCAGTTCCCCCGGGACAACCTACGAGCAGTACTTC. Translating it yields CASSSPGTTYEQYF.

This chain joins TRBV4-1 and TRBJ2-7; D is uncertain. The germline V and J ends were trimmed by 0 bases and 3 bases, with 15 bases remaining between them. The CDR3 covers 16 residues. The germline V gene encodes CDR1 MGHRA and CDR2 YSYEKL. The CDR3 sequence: CASSQETRLGNYEQYF. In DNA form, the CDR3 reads TGCGCCAGCAGCCAAGAAACCCGCCTGGGGAACTACGAGCAGTACTTC.

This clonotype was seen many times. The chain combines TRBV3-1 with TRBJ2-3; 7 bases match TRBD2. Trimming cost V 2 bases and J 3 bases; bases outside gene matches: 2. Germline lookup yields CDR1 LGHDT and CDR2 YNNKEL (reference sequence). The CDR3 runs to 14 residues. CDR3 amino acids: CASSQLAATDTQYF. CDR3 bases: TGTGCCAGCAGCCAACTAGCGGCGACAGATACGCAGTATTTT.

The CDR3 DNA reads as TGTGCCAGCAGCATTCGGACTAGCGGGAGTACAGATACGCAGTATTTT. Amino acid sequence: CASSIRTSGSTDTQYF. V gene TRBV3-1 combines with J gene TRBJ2-3; the match to TRBD2 covers 13 bases. This CDR3 region has 16 residues. The junction had 5 bases not matched to a gene; V was cut back by 5 bases and J by 3 bases. Germline-derived CDR1 and CDR2 are LGHDT and YNNKEL (reference sequence).

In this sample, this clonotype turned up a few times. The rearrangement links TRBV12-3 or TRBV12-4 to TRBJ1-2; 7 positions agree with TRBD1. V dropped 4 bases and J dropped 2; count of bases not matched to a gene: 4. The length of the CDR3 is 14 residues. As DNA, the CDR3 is TGTGCCAGCAGTTGGGGGACAGAAAACTATGGCTACACCTTC. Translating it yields CASSWGTENYGYTF.

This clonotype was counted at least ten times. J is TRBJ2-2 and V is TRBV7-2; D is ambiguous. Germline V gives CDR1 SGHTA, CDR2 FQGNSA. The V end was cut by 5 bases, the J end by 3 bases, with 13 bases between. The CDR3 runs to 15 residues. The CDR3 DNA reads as TGTGCCAGCAGCGCATTCCGCAGAGACACCGGGGAGCTGTTTTTT. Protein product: CASSAFRRDTGELFF. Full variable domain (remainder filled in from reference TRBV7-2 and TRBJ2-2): GAGVSQSPSNKVTEKGKDVELRCDPISGHTALYWYRQSLGQGLEFLIYFQGNSAPDKSGLPSDRFSAERTGGSVSTLTIQRTQQEDSAVYLCASSAFRRDTGELFFGEGSRLTVL.